This TCR beta chain came from a study of blood T cells in healthy people across ages. Study context: Using template switching, researchers captured about one barcoded beta molecule for each two T cells.

With 6 bases removed from V and 9 bases from J, the gap between germline ends came to 17 bases. Per the germline V gene, CDR1 is MGHDK and CDR2 is SYGVNS. The CDR3 spans 13 residues. The authors ran a second PCR of about 6 to 11 cycles using a sample-barcoded 5' primer and a J-beta primer mix. Any given sample supplied a minimum of 3 million CDR3-containing paired-end reads. TCRdb re-called the 5' RACE reads through MiXCR, storing one row per CDR3 protein. The sample shows 1.5 million to 2 million distinct CDR3 sequences, just under 50% of them seen only once. The TCR comes from a woman in her thirties or forties in good health. Source material: blood. V gene TRBV25-1 combines with J gene TRBJ1-2; TRBD1 is a possible D gene (6 bases). The CDR3 is CASSPGHRVRYTF. The CDR3 DNA sequence: TGTGCCAGCAGCCCGGGACATCGCGTTCGCTACACCTTC.